This T cell receptor beta chain was sequenced for a study of blood T cell repertoires in COVID-19. The repertoire was sequenced with immunoSEQ multiplex PCR; TCRdb's copy has only in-frame clones and lacks some. The table lists nearly 25,000 clones, about 88% of them singletons. Sequenced: peripheral blood. The receptor was derived from a man between 65 and 85 years old with acute or convalescent COVID-19.

CDR3 loop: CASSLRGLAGAELLREQYF. DNA of the CDR3: TGTGCCAGCAGTTTAAGGGGACTAGCGGGGGCCGAGCTCCTACGGGAGCAGTACTTC. The V gene is TRBV27, the J gene TRBJ2-7; 14 bases line up with TRBD2. The length of the CDR3 is 19 residues. V lost 2 bases, J lost 7 bases, and 16 bases stayed unmatched. The germline gives CDR1 MNHEY, CDR2 SMNVEV (reference sequence).